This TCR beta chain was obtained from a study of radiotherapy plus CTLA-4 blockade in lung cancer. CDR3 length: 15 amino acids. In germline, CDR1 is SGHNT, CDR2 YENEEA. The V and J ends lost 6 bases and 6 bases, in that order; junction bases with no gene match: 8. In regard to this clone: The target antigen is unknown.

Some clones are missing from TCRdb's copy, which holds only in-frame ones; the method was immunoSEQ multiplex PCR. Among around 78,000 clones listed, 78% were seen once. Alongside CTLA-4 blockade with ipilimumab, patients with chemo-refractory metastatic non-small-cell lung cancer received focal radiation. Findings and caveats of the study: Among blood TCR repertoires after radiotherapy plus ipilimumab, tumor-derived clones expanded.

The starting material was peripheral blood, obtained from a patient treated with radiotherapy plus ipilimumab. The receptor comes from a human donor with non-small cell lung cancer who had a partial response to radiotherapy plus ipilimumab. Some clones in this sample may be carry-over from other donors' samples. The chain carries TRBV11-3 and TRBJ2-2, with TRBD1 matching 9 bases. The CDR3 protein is CASSWGTGSAGELFF. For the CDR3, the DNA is TGTGCCAGCAGTTGGGGGACAGGGAGCGCCGGGGAGCTGTTTTTT.